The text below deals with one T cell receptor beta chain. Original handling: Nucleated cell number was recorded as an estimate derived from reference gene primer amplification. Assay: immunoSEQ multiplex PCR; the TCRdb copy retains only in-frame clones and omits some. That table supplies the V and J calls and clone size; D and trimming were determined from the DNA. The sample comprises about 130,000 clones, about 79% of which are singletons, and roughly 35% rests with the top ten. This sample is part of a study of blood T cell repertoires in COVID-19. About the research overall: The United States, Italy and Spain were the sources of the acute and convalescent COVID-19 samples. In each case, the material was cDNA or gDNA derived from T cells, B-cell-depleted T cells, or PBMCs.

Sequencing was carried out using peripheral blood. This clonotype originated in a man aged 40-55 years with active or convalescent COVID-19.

The DNA of the CDR3 is TGTGCCTGGAGTCGACAGGGGGCGCGGGCTGAAGCTTTCTTT. Amino acid sequence: CAWSRQGARAEAFF. The chain links TRBV30 to TRBJ1-1; TRBD1 aligns across 10 bases. This CDR3 is built from 14 residues. The germline CDR1 and CDR2 sequences are GTSNPN and SVGIG (reference sequence). V gave up 2 bases and J gave up 6 bases; unmatched junction bases: 6.